This entry features one T cell receptor (beta chain) sequence. This entry belongs to a study of blood T cell repertoires in COVID-19. Looking at the study overall: PBMCs, B-cell-depleted T cells, or T cells were the source of the cDNA or gDNA that made up the material.

Original analysis: Reference gene primer amplification gave estimated nucleated cell counts. Sequencing was performed with immunoSEQ multiplex PCR; in TCRdb, only in-frame clones are kept and a portion is missing. The V and J calls and clone size were taken over from that table, and D and trimming were inferred from the DNA. The table has some 130,000 clones, around three quarters seen once. This CDR3 spans 13 amino acids. V was pared by 9 bases and J by 1 base, with 7 bases between. Per germline, CDR1 MNHEY and CDR2 SMNVEV (reference sequence). The sequence was collected from a man aged 55 to 69 with acute or convalescent COVID-19. This rearrangement joins TRBV27 to TRBJ2-6; D may be TRBD2 (5 bases). The sequencing input was peripheral blood. This chain's CDR3 is CASRGSGANVLTF. The CDR3 coding sequence is TGTGCCAGTCGGGGTTCTGGGGCCAACGTCCTGACTTTC.